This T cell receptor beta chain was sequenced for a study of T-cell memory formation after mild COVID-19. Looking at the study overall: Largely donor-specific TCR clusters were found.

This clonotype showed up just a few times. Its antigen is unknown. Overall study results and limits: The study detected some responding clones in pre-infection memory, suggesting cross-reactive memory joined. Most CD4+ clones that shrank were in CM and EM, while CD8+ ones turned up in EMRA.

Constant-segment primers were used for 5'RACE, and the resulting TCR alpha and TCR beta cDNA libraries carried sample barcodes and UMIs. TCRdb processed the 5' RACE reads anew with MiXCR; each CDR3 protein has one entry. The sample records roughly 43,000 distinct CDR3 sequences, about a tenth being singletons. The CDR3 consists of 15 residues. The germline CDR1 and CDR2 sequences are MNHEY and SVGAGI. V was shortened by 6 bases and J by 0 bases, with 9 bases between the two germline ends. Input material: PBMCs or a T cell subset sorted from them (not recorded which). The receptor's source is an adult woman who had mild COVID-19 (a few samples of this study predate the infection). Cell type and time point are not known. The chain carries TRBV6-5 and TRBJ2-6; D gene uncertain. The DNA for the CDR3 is TGTGCCAGCAGCCTCGGGTCCTCTGGGGCCAACGTCCTGACTTTC. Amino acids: CASSLGSSGANVLTF.